This T cell receptor (beta chain) emerged from a study of shared clonotypes between healthy human individuals. Study observations and caveats: Approximately 4.9% of naive CD4 clonotypes were shared across a few donors.

J lost 5 bases, V lost 6 bases, and 18 bases had no gene match. Germline assignment: CDR1 SNHLY and CDR2 FYNNEI. The CDR3 consists of 17 residues. Details on this clone: Its antigen remains unknown.

Profiled with immunoSEQ multiplex PCR; TCRdb holds only in-frame clones, not every one. Of approximately 740,000 clones listed, roughly 70% were seen once; the top ten hold 1.7%. The sequencing input was memory CD4+ T cells sorted from blood. This sample's subset: CD45RA-negative fraction. V usage is TRBV2 and J usage is TRBJ2-5, with 7 nucleotides matching TRBD2. The TCR sequence derives from a woman younger than 45 in good health. The chain's CDR3 is CASRGLGGLEVPETQYF. The CDR3 bases are TGTGCCAGCAGAGGCCTCGGGGGGTTGGAGGTGCCGGAGACCCAGTACTTC.